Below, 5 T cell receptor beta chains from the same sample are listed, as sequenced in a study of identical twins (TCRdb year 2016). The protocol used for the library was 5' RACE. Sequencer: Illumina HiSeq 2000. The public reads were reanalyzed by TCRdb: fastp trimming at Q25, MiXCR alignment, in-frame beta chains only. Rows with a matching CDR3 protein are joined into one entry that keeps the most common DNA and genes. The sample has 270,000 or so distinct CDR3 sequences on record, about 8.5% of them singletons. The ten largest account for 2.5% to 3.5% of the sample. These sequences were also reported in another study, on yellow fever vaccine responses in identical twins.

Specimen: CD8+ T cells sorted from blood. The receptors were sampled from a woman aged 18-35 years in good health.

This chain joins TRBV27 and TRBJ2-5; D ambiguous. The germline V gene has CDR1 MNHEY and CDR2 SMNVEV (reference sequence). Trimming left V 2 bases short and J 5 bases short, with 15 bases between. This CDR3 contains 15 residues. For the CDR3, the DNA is TGTGCCAGCAGTTTACTCACGGGCTCGCGGGAGACCCAGTACTTC. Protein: CASSLLTGSRETQYF.

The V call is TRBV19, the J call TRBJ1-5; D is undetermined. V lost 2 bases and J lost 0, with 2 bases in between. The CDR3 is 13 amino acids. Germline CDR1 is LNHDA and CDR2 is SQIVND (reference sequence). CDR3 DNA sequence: TGTGCCAGTAGTATATCTAGCAATCAGCCCCAGCATTTT. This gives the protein CASSISSNQPQHF.

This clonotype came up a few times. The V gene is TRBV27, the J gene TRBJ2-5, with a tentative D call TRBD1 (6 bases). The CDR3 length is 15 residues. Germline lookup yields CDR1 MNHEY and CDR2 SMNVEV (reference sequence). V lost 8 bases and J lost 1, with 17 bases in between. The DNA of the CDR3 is TGTGCCAGCGCAAGAAACAGGGAACCCCAAGAGACCCAGTACTTC. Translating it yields CASARNREPQETQYF.

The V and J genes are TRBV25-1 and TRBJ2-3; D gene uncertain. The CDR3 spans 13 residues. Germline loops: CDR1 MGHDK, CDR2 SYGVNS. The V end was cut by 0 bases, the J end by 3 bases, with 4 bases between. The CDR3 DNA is TGTGCCAGCAGTGAATACAGTACAGATACGCAGTATTTT. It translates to CASSEYSTDTQYF.

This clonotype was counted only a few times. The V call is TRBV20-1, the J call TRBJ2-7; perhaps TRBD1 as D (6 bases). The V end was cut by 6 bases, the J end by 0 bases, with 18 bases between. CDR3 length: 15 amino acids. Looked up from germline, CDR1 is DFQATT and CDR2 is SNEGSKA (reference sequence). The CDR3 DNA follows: TGCAGTGCACGTGAGGTGGGGGCCTTCTCCTACGAGCAGTACTTC. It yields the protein CSAREVGAFSYEQYF.